These 28 T cell receptor beta chains were all obtained from the same sample, sequenced in a study of T cells in Graves' hyperthyroidism and ophthalmopathy. TCR beta CDR3 region amplification was performed from RNA transcripts. HTBI primers were employed in a first-round RT-PCR of the TCR CDR3. TCRdb re-called the multiplex PCR reads through MiXCR, storing one row per CDR3 protein. The repertoire holds fewer than 45,000 distinct CDR3 sequences, with around 48% as singletons. The specimen sequenced was blood. These TCRs come from a woman aged 45-59 years with Graves' hyperthyroidism that later progressed to Graves' ophthalmopathy.

Details on this clonotype: This clone may be a read error of a much larger clone one base away. The chain employs TRBV9 and TRBJ2-1; the match to TRBD1 covers 7 bases. There are 15 residues in the CDR3. Germline CDR1 is SGDLS and CDR2 is YYNGEE. CDR3 in DNA: TGTGCCAGCATCGTAGGTAGGGGGCAAAAACATGTGCAGTTCTTC. The encoded protein is CASIVGRGQKHVQFF.

V gene TRBV20-1 combines with J gene TRBJ2-1; maybe TRBD1 (6 bases). The germline V and J ends were trimmed by 4 bases and 7 bases, with 14 bases remaining between them. Germline V gene data show CDR1 as DFQATT and CDR2 as SNEGSKA (reference sequence). The CDR3 contains 13 residues. The CDR3 nucleotides read TGCAGTGCTACTTTAGGGGGAACTAATGAGCAGTTCTTC. Its protein is CSATLGGTNEQFF.

The CDR3 sequence is CSASGTGNEYEQFF. The CDR3 DNA sequence: TGCAGTGCGTCCGGGACAGGAAATGAATATGAGCAGTTCTTC. The V call is TRBV20-1, the J call TRBJ2-1, with 8 bases identical to TRBD1. The CDR3 is 14 amino acids. The V and J ends lost 6 bases and 8 bases, in that order; junction bases with no gene match: 12. CDR1 is DFQATT and CDR2 is SNEGSKA in the germline V gene (reference sequence).

V usage is TRBV7-2 and J usage is TRBJ2-7; 7 nucleotides agree with TRBD1. This CDR3 comprises 14 residues. The germline gives CDR1 SGHTA, CDR2 FQGNSA. V dropped 6 bases and J dropped 3; count of bases not matched to a gene: 8. Here the CDR3 reads CASSPWAGGYEQYF. The CDR3 DNA follows: TGTGCCAGCAGTCCATGGGCAGGGGGCTACGAGCAGTACTTC.

This clonotype was seen ten or more times. The chain is built from TRBV6-2 or TRBV6-3 and TRBJ2-2; D not resolved. In germline, CDR1 is MNHEY, CDR2 SVGEGT. This CDR3 comprises 15 residues. Trimming left V 7 bases short and J 1 base short, with 13 bases between. CDR3 coding DNA: TGTGCCAGCAACCCGACTCCAGAGAACACCGGGGAGCTGTTTTTT. It yields the protein CASNPTPENTGELFF.

In this sample, this clonotype turned up many times. The genes are TRBV5-4 and TRBJ2-7; TRBD2 matches 10 bases. V lost 10 bases, J lost 2 bases, and 9 bases stayed unmatched. The germline V gene encodes CDR1 SGHNT and CDR2 YYREEE (reference sequence). CDR3 length: 14 amino acids. The CDR3 bases are TGTGCCGCAGGGCCAGCGGGAGGGCCCTACGAGCAGTACTTC. Translation gives CAAGPAGGPYEQYF. Filled out from reference TRBV5-4 and TRBJ2-7, the complete variable domain reads ETGVTQSPTHLIKTRGQQVTLRCSSQSGHNTVSWYQQALGQGPQFIFQYYREEENGRGNFPPRFSGLQFPNYSSELNVNALELDDSALYLCAAGPAGGPYEQYFGPGTRLTVT.

As regards this clonotype: One end of the junction fails to match germline, which may point to a read error. This sequence joins TRBV7-3 and TRBJ2-7; D is perhaps TRBD2 (5 bases). Germline-derived CDR1 and CDR2 are SGHTA and FQGTGA. The CDR3 covers 11 residues. CDR3 nucleotide sequence: TGTGCCAGCAGCCAAGCAGGCGGGCAGACCTTC. Translating it yields CASSQAGGQTF.

The V call is TRBV12-3 or TRBV12-4, the J call TRBJ2-3; D possibly corresponds to TRBD2 (6 bases). The V end lost 11 bases, the J end lost 4 bases, and 22 bases lay between the germline ends. This CDR3 region has 15 residues. The CDR3 DNA is TGTGCCCGCCTCTTGGCGGGAAAGTCGGCAGATACGCAGTATTTT. It translates to CARLLAGKSADTQYF.

This clonotype is medium-sized within its sample. The J gene is TRBJ1-2, the V gene TRBV25-1, with D possibly matching TRBD1 (5 bases). V was trimmed by 5 bases and J by 5 bases, leaving 12 bases between them. The CDR3 is 13 residues long. CDR1 and CDR2 from the germline V gene are MGHDK and SYGVNS. The CDR3, as DNA: TGTGCCAGCAGTTCTGGGGGGTTTTATGGCTACACCTTC. Residues: CASSSGGFYGYTF.

Remarks on this clonotype: The conserved final phenylalanine or tryptophan is absent from the CDR3, which likely points to a read error. V usage is TRBV5-6 and J usage is TRBJ2-2; D is possibly TRBD1 (6 bases). Germline CDR1 and CDR2: SGHDT and YYEEEE. The CDR3 is 14 amino acids. With 6 bases removed from V and 6 bases from J, the gap between germline ends came to 15 bases. CDR3 region: CASNPYTGSGELFI. DNA for the CDR3: TGTGCCAGCAACCCCTACACAGGGTCCGGGGAGCTGTTTATT.

This clonotype is medium-sized. The chain employs TRBV2 and TRBJ1-5, with a tentative D call TRBD1 (6 bases). CDR3 size: 16 residues. V lost 1 base and J 6 bases, leaving 16 bases between the germline ends. The germline V gene encodes CDR1 SNHLY and CDR2 FYNNEI. The CDR3, as DNA: TGTGCCAGCAGTGAAGGGCACAGGGCCCCCGGTCAGCCCCAGCATTTT. Residues: CASSEGHRAPGQPQHF.

This clonotype was recorded at least ten times. The chain combines TRBV5-1 with TRBJ2-1; 9 nucleotides line up with TRBD1. This CDR3 is 15 amino acids long. Unmatched junction bases numbered 7, after V lost 2 bases and J lost 7 bases. Germline CDR1 SGHRS, CDR2 YFSETQ. The CDR3 nucleotides read TGCGCCAGCAGCTTCCCGACAGGGGGTTTGAATGAGCAGTTCTTC. Protein product: CASSFPTGGLNEQFF.

This clonotype was detected many times. The chain employs TRBV12-3 or TRBV12-4 and TRBJ2-7; 8 bases are a match to TRBD1. The CDR3 totals 14 residues. Trimming took 4 bases from V and 6 from J; bases not matched to a gene: 8. The CDR3 loop is CASSSRQGPGEQYF. The CDR3 region has the DNA TGTGCCAGCAGTTCCCGACAGGGGCCGGGCGAGCAGTACTTC.

As regards this clonotype: Compared with germline, one end of the junction differs, possibly owing to a read error. The chain carries TRBV7-3 and TRBJ2-3; weak D call: TRBD1 (5 bases). The CDR3 loop spans 13 amino acids. Germline CDR1 reads SGHTA; CDR2 reads FQGTGA. The CDR3 DNA is TGTGCCAGCAGCTTATATGGGGCAGATACGCGGCATTTT. Amino acids: CASSLYGADTRHF.

This clonotype was seen once. The V call is TRBV7-2, the J call TRBJ1-1; D gene unclear. CDR1 and CDR2 from the germline V gene are SGHTA and FQGNSA. The CDR3 sequence is 13 residues long. V dropped 4 bases and J dropped 5 bases, with 11 bases sitting between them. The CDR3 is CASSSPGVTEAFF. The CDR3 DNA follows: TGTGCCAGCAGCTCCCCCGGGGTTACTGAAGCTTTCTTT. Supplemented by reference TRBV7-2 and TRBJ1-1, the full variable domain reads GAGVSQSPSNKVTEKGKDVELRCDPISGHTALYWYRQSLGQGLEFLIYFQGNSAPDKSGLPSDRFSAERTGGSVSTLTIQRTQQEDSAVYLCASSSPGVTEAFFGQGTRLTVV.

By proportion, this clonotype is medium-sized. The CDR3 bases are TGTGCCACCAGTGTTTCCAGGGGTAATATCAATGAGCAGTTCTTC. Its translation: CATSVSRGNINEQFF. The genes are TRBV24-1 and TRBJ2-1, with TRBD1 as a possible D gene (6 bases). V was trimmed by 5 bases and J by 6 bases, leaving 16 bases between them. This CDR3 comprises 15 residues. Germline CDR1 is KGHDR and CDR2 is SFDVKD.

This clonotype is labeled as medium-sized (0.01 to 0.1%). V and J are TRBV19 and TRBJ1-2, with 7 bases that match TRBD1. Trimming cost V 7 bases and J 7 bases; bases outside gene matches: 6. CDR3 length: 12 amino acids. Germline V gene sequence: CDR1 LNHDA, CDR2 SQIVND (reference sequence). The chain's CDR3 is CASTTGESGYTF. The DNA of the CDR3 is TGTGCCAGTACCACAGGGGAGTCTGGCTACACCTTC.

The table lists this clonotype with a count of one. This chain uses TRBV15 with TRBJ1-3; possibly TRBD1 for D (6 bases). This CDR3 is built from 14 residues. V lost 5 bases and J lost 3, with 11 bases in between. In germline, CDR1 is LNHNV, CDR2 YYDKDF (reference sequence). CDR3 sequence: CATSERGSGNTIYF. The CDR3 nucleotides are TGTGCCACCAGCGAGAGGGGGAGTGGAAACACCATATATTTT.

The sample holds many counts of this clonotype. The chain couples TRBV20-1 to TRBJ2-4, with 7 bases identical to TRBD1. The CDR3 runs to 14 residues. V trimming: 2 bases; J trimming: 5 bases; junction bases outside the gene matches: 6. Germline CDR1 DFQATT, CDR2 SNEGSKA (reference sequence). Here the CDR3 reads CSARPWTGENIQYF. DNA of the CDR3: TGCAGTGCTAGACCATGGACAGGCGAAAACATTCAGTACTTC.

The chain combines TRBV20-1 with TRBJ1-2; D call uncertain. The CDR3 runs 9 residues. Germline loops: CDR1 DFQATT, CDR2 SNEGSKA (reference sequence). Here the CDR3 reads CGLSYGYTF. The DNA of the CDR3 is TGCGGCCTGAGCTATGGCTACACCTTC.

The sample holds one count of this clonotype. One end of the junction varies from germline; a read error may be responsible. V gene TRBV6-1 combines with J gene TRBJ2-7; D perhaps matches TRBD2 (7 bases). Germline values: CDR1 MNHNS, CDR2 SASEGT. The CDR3 consists of 14 residues. The CDR3 here is CASSPGGWAGELYF. In DNA form, the CDR3 reads TGTGCCAGCTCGCCGGGGGGCTGGGCCGGGGAGCTGTACTTC.

There are many counts of this clonotype. The rearrangement links TRBV11-3 to TRBJ2-1; 7 nucleotides match TRBD2. Germline values: CDR1 SGHNT, CDR2 YENEEA. Trimming removed 5 bases from V and 8 bases from J; junction bases left unmatched: 0. CDR3 size: 11 residues. Written as DNA, the CDR3 is TGTGCCAGCAGCGGGGGGGATGAGCAGTTCTTC. Its protein product is CASSGGDEQFF.

By its share, this clonotype is medium-sized. This chain links TRBV2 with TRBJ1-5, with 9 bases that match TRBD1. The CDR3 covers 16 residues. V shed 3 bases, J shed 7 bases, and the junction held 10 bases outside the gene matches. CDR1 SNHLY and CDR2 FYNNEI come from the germline V gene. The CDR3 nucleotides are TGTGCCAGCAGTGAGTCTACGGGACAGGGTAGGCAGCCCCAGCATTTT. Residues: CASSESTGQGRQPQHF.

There are many counts of this clonotype. The chain links TRBV5-1 to TRBJ1-1; D unresolved. This CDR3 spans 13 amino acids. Germline V gene data show CDR1 as SGHRS and CDR2 as YFSETQ. Trimming took off 4 bases at V and 3 bases at J, with 10 bases between the two ends. The DNA for the CDR3 is TGCGCCAGCAGCCCTAGAATGGACACTGAAGCTTTCTTT. The encoded protein is CASSPRMDTEAFF.

The V call is TRBV4-2, the J call TRBJ2-3; the D is unclear. This CDR3 contains 16 residues. CDR1 is LGHNA and CDR2 is YNFKEQ in the germline V gene. The V and J ends lost 1 base and 5 bases respectively, with 16 bases between them. This CDR3 reads CASSQVGRVPQDTQYF. DNA of the CDR3: TGTGCCAGCAGCCAAGTAGGGCGTGTCCCTCAAGATACGCAGTATTTT.

In this sample, this clonotype turned up many times. V usage is TRBV12-3 or TRBV12-4 and J usage is TRBJ1-3; D not certain. This CDR3 spans 16 amino acids. V shed 5 bases and J shed 0 bases, with 14 bases lying between them. The CDR3 DNA follows: TGTGCCAGCAGTCCCCAGACACCGAGCTCTGGAAACACCATATATTTT. It codes for CASSPQTPSSGNTIYF.

By its share, this clonotype is medium-sized (0.01 to 0.1%). V usage is TRBV20-1 and J usage is TRBJ1-5, with 7 bases fitting TRBD1. The J segment lost 5 bases and the V segment lost 6 bases, leaving 7 bases of the junction unmatched. CDR3 size: 13 residues. In germline, CDR1 is DFQATT, CDR2 SNEGSKA (reference sequence). The DNA for the CDR3 is TGCAGTGCCACGGACAGGAGGGATCAGCCCCAGCATTTT. As protein: CSATDRRDQPQHF.

The chain uses TRBV6-6 and TRBJ2-7; 9 bases map to TRBD2. Germline assignment: CDR1 MNHNY and CDR2 SVGAGI (reference sequence). Trimming removed 5 bases from V and 2 bases from J; junction bases left unmatched: 13. CDR3 length: 17 residues. DNA for the CDR3: TGTGCCAGCAGTACCGGACTAGCGCTAGGAGGTCCCTACGAGCAGTACTTC. This translates into CASSTGLALGGPYEQYF.